These 9 T cell receptor beta chains share one sample of origin, sequenced in a study of T cells of healthy individuals. TCRdb reprocessed the 5' RACE reads with MiXCR, giving one entry per CDR3 protein. The data contain around 53,000 distinct CDR3 sequences, approximately 15% of them singletons. These receptors all come from a human donor in good health.

This clonotype was counted a single time. The chain combines TRBV4-3 with TRBJ1-1, with TRBD1 matching over 8 bases. Germline-derived CDR1 and CDR2 are LGHNA and YSLEER. This CDR3 comprises 15 residues. Trimming at V came to 3 bases and at J to 0 bases, leaving 3 bases not matched to a gene. The CDR3 region is CASSQWTGMNTEAFF. The CDR3 coding sequence is TGCGCCAGCAGCCAGTGGACAGGGATGAACACTGAAGCTTTCTTT.

This clonotype was observed at least ten times. The chain uses TRBV5-8 and TRBJ1-4; no firm D call. The CDR3 totals 16 residues. From germline, CDR1 is SGHTS and CDR2 YDEGEE. With 0 bases removed from V and 0 bases from J, the gap between germline ends came to 9 bases. The CDR3 sequence is CASSLGLAATNEKLFF. The DNA of the CDR3 is TGTGCCAGCAGCTTGGGATTAGCTGCAACTAATGAAAAACTGTTTTTT.

The V call is TRBV11-2, the J call TRBJ2-2, with 12 positions matching TRBD1. CDR1 SGHAT and CDR2 FQNNGV come from the germline V gene. This CDR3 region has 18 residues. V shed 7 bases and J 5 bases; nucleotides not matched to a gene: 14. The CDR3 loop is CASTPPRDRGRRTGELFF. The CDR3 region has the DNA TGTGCCAGCACCCCCCCCCGGGACAGGGGGCGCCGAACCGGGGAGCTGTTTTTT.

This clonotype was recorded many times. J is TRBJ2-7 and V is TRBV24-1; D not certain. Germline loops: CDR1 KGHDR, CDR2 SFDVKD. The CDR3 runs to 11 residues. With 3 bases removed from V and 4 bases from J, the gap between germline ends came to 3 bases. The CDR3 sequence: CATSDLYEQYF. In nucleotides, the CDR3 is TGTGCCACCAGTGATCTGTACGAGCAGTACTTC.

In this sample, this clonotype turned up many times. This rearrangement joins TRBV9 to TRBJ1-1, with TRBD1 as a possible D gene (6 bases). This CDR3 spans 14 amino acids. V was clipped by 3 bases and J by 1 base, with 10 bases between them. The V gene's germline CDR1 is SGDLS and CDR2 YYNGEE. CDR3 nucleotide sequence: TGTGCCAGCAGCGCCATGGACAGGAACACTGAAGCTTTCTTT. It yields the protein CASSAMDRNTEAFF.

This clonotype appeared a few times. The chain has TRBV7-2 and TRBJ1-5; the D is unclear. Trimming stripped 2 bases from V and 6 bases from J, with 14 bases between. The CDR3 loop spans 15 amino acids. Germline CDR1 and CDR2: SGHTA and FQGNSA. Written as DNA, the CDR3 is TGTGCCAGCAGCTTAAAAGCCCTAGGGAGTCAGCCCCAGCATTTT. Its protein is CASSLKALGSQPQHF.

The CDR3 DNA sequence: TGTGCCAGCAGCCTCAACACTAGAGATACGCAGTATTTT. Translated, it gives CASSLNTRDTQYF. The chain has TRBV9 and TRBJ2-3, with D tentatively TRBD2 (5 bases). This CDR3 comprises 13 residues. Germline V lookup: CDR1 SGDLS, CDR2 YYNGEE. V lost 4 bases and J 5 bases, leaving 11 bases between the germline ends.

This clonotype has at least ten counts. CDR3 residues: CASSRLSRDTSYEQYF. CDR3 DNA sequence: TGTGCCAGCAGCCGACTGTCCCGGGACACCTCCTACGAGCAGTACTTC. This chain joins TRBV6-5 and TRBJ2-7, with a weak D call TRBD1 (6 bases). Trimming removed 6 bases at V and 0 bases at J, with 18 bases between. The CDR3 consists of 16 residues. Germline V gives CDR1 MNHEY, CDR2 SVGAGI.

This clonotype showed up many times. J is TRBJ1-4 and V is TRBV4-2; D not certain. This CDR3 has 15 amino acids. Germline values: CDR1 LGHNA, CDR2 YNFKEQ. V gave up 1 base and J gave up 7 bases, with 13 bases separating them. This CDR3 is CASSQVPPESEKLFF. The CDR3 DNA reads TGTGCCAGCAGCCAAGTCCCCCCAGAGAGTGAAAAACTGTTTTTT.